Listed below are T cell receptor beta chains from one sample, sequenced in a study of T cells after yellow fever vaccination. One entry per CDR3 protein, called by TCRdb with MiXCR from the 5' RACE reads. This table has some 150,000 distinct CDR3 sequences, approximately 6.6% appearing once. The source was CD4+ T cells sorted from PBMCs, collected 10 days after the yellow fever booster vaccination. The receptor source for this set is a man aged 25-45 years who received the YFV17D yellow fever vaccine. Both conserved end residues are part of each CDR3. The order of the fields is D gene, clone size, J gene, V gene, CDR3 DNA, CDR3 protein. A D gene is named only where the DNA matches it firmly. Rows give clone size only sometimes, using once, few, many, or a class for an expanded clone.

d_gene: .; abundance: many; j_gene: TRBJ2-2; v_gene: TRBV7-2; CDR3nt: TGTGCCAGCAGCTTAATAACCGCTCGCACCGGGGAGCTGTTTTTT; CDR3aa: CASSLITARTGELFF
d_gene: .; abundance: many; j_gene: TRBJ2-1; v_gene: TRBV6-1; CDR3nt: TGTGCCAGCACTGACGGGTCCTCCTACAATGAGCAGTTCTTC; CDR3aa: CASTDGSSYNEQFF
d_gene: .; abundance: many; j_gene: TRBJ2-5; v_gene: TRBV28; CDR3nt: TGTGCCAGCAGCCGATCAGAGAAGACCCAGTACTTC; CDR3aa: CASSRSEKTQYF
d_gene: .; abundance: few; j_gene: TRBJ1-4; v_gene: TRBV5-4; CDR3nt: TGTGCCAGCAGCTCGTGGAGGGGCTCAACTAATGAAAAACTGTTTTTT; CDR3aa: CASSSWRGSTNEKLFF
d_gene: .; abundance: many; j_gene: TRBJ1-4; v_gene: TRBV7-2; CDR3nt: TGTGCCAGCAGCCGGGACATGATCGGGGGATCAGAAAAACTGTTTTTT; CDR3aa: CASSRDMIGGSEKLFF
d_gene: TRBD2; abundance: few; j_gene: TRBJ2-7; v_gene: TRBV7-2; CDR3nt: TGTGCCAGCAGCTTCCCGGGAGGGGATTCCTACGAGCAGTACTTC; CDR3aa: CASSFPGGDSYEQYF
d_gene: TRBD2; abundance: many; j_gene: TRBJ2-1; v_gene: TRBV20-1; CDR3nt: TGCAGTGCTAGTCGGGAGGGAGGCGAGCAGTTCTTC; CDR3aa: CSASREGGEQFF
d_gene: .; abundance: .; j_gene: TRBJ2-1; v_gene: TRBV11-2; CDR3nt: TGTGCCAGCAGCCCGACCCGGGGTTTGAATGAGCAGTTCTTC; CDR3aa: CASSPTRGLNEQFF
d_gene: TRBD1; abundance: many; j_gene: TRBJ2-7; v_gene: TRBV5-5; CDR3nt: TGTGCCAGCAGCTTAGGACAGGGCTTGGACGAGCAGTACTTC; CDR3aa: CASSLGQGLDEQYF
d_gene: .; abundance: .; j_gene: TRBJ2-3; v_gene: TRBV6-6; CDR3nt: TGTGCCAGCAGTTACGGCTCAGGGGGGTCGGCAGATACGCAGTATTTT; CDR3aa: CASSYGSGGSADTQYF
d_gene: .; abundance: many; j_gene: TRBJ2-5; v_gene: TRBV5-1; CDR3nt: TGCGCCAGCAGCGTACTGAGAGCGGTCCAAGAGACCCAGTACTTC; CDR3aa: CASSVLRAVQETQYF
d_gene: TRBD2; abundance: many; j_gene: TRBJ2-1; v_gene: TRBV5-1; CDR3nt: TGCGCCAGCAGCTCGCAGCGGGAAAACTACAATGAGCAGTTCTTC; CDR3aa: CASSSQRENYNEQFF